This is a list of T cell receptor beta chains from one sample in a study of cytomegalovirus exposure and HLA in healthy donors. Sequencing was performed with immunoSEQ multiplex PCR; in TCRdb, only in-frame clones are kept and a portion is missing. Of some 210,000 clones listed, approximately 87% were seen once; the top ten hold roughly 5.4%. The sample comprised PBMCs. Receptors originate from a woman in her late teens or twenties in good health and CMV-seronegative. The CDR3 runs from the conserved cysteine through the conserved F or W. A D gene is named only where the DNA matches it firmly. Some rows have no size entry. The others give once, few or many, or a class for an expanded clone.

TRBV5-1	TRBJ1-2	TRBD1	once	CASSWDRGLNYGYTF	TGCGCCAGCAGCTGGGACAGGGGGCTTAACTATGGCTACACCTTC
TRBV5-6	TRBJ2-3	TRBD1	-	CARPGTGGVDTQYF	TGTGCCAGACCCGGGACAGGGGGCGTAGATACGCAGTATTTT
TRBV6-1	TRBJ1-4	TRBD1	-	CASRGGQGTNEKLFF	TGTGCCAGCAGGGGGGGACAGGGGACTAATGAAAAACTGTTTTTT
TRBV13	TRBJ2-3	-	-	CASSLGVTWTDPIDTQYF	TGTGCCAGCAGCTTAGGTGTAACCTGGACGGACCCCATTGATACGCAGTATTTT
TRBV4-1	TRBJ2-7	-	-	CASSQSLGSTYEQYF	TGCGCCAGCAGCCAATCCCTAGGATCGACCTACGAGCAGTACTTC
TRBV2	TRBJ2-3	-	-	CASRDRLSTDTQYF	TGTGCCAGCAGGGACCGCCTTAGCACAGATACGCAGTATTTT
TRBV6-1	TRBJ1-4	-	-	CASMGSGPEKLFF	TGTGCCAGCATGGGGTCGGGACCGGAAAAACTGTTTTTT
TRBV5-5	TRBJ2-2	-	-	CASSLEGGRYTGELFF	TGTGCCAGCAGCTTGGAGGGGGGCCGCTACACCGGGGAGCTGTTTTTT
TRBV25-1	TRBJ1-6	TRBD1	-	CASGGGQPNSPLHF	TGTGCCAGCGGGGGGGGACAGCCCAATTCACCCCTCCACTTT
TRBV27	TRBJ2-3	TRBD2	-	CASSLMGGGGGTDTQYF	TGTGCCAGCAGCCTAATGGGGGGGGGAGGAGGCACAGATACGCAGTATTTT